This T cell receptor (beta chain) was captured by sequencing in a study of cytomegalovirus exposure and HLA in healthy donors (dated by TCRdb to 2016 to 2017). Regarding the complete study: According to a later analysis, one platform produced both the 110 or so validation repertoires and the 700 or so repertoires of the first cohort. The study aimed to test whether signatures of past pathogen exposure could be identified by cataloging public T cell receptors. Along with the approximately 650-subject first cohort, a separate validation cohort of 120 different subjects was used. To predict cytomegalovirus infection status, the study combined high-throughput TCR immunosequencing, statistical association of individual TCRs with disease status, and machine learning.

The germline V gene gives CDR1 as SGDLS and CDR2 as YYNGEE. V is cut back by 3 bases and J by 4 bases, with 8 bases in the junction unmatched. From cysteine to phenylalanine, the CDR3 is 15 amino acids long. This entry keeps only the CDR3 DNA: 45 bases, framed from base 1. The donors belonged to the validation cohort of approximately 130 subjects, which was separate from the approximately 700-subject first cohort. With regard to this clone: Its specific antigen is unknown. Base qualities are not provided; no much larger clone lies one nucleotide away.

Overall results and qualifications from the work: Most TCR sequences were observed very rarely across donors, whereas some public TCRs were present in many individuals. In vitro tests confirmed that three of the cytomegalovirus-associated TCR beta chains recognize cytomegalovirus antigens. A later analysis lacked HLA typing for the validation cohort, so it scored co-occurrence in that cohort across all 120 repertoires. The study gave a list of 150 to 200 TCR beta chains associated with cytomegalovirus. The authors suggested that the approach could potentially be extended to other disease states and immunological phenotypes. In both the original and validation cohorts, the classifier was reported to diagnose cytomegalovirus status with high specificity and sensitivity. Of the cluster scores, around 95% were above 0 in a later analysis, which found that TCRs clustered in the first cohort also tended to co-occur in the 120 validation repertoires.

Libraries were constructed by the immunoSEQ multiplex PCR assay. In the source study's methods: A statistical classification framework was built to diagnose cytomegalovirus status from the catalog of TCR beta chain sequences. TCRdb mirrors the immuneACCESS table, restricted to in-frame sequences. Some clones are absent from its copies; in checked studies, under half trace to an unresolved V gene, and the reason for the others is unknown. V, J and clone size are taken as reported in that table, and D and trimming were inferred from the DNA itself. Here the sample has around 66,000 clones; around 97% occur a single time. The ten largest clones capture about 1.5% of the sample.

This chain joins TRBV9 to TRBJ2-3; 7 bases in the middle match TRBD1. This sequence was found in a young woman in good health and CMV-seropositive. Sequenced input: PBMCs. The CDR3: CASSGPGQFSDTQYF. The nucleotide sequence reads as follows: TGTGCCAGCAGCGGACCGGGACAGTTCTCAGATACGCAGTATTTT.